A selection of T cell receptor beta chains follows, all from one sample in a study of identical twins. TCRdb used MiXCR to reprocess the 5' RACE reads, holding one entry per CDR3 protein. The table shows some 1,700,000 distinct CDR3 sequences, with more than 30% occurring only once. The specimen was cord blood. These receptors were taken from a newborn girl in good health. CDR3s include the opening cysteine and the closing phenylalanine or tryptophan. The order of the fields is CDR3 DNA, CDR3 protein, J gene, D gene, V gene, clone size. A D gene is named only where the DNA matches it firmly. The listing skips clone size in some rows; elsewhere it reads once, few, many or a size class.

TGCGCCACCTCACCGACAGGGACGGAGACCCAGTACTTC | CATSPTGTETQYF | TRBJ2-5 | TRBD1 | TRBV10-2 | .
TGTGCCAGCAGAGCGAGCGGTAATGAAAAACTGTTTTTT | CASRASGNEKLFF | TRBJ1-4 | . | TRBV14 | .
TGTGCCAGCACTCAGGGGAAAGTCTGGACTAGCGGCACAGATACGCAGTATTTT | CASTQGKVWTSGTDTQYF | TRBJ2-3 | TRBD2 | TRBV7-2 | few
TGTGCCAGCAGTCCCCAGTTTTTAGCGGGTGGCACAGATACGCAGTATTTT | CASSPQFLAGGTDTQYF | TRBJ2-3 | TRBD2 | TRBV12-3/TRBV12-4 | .
TGTGCCAGCAGTGAACGGGATGAGAATCAGCCCCAGCATTTT | CASSERDENQPQHF | TRBJ1-5 | . | TRBV6-1 | .
TGTGCCACCAGTGAACAGGGCTCTGGGGCCAACGTCCTGACTTTC | CATSEQGSGANVLTF | TRBJ2-6 | . | TRBV24-1 | .
TGTGCCAGCAGTAGACCGAACACAGATACGCAGTATTTT | CASSRPNTDTQYF | TRBJ2-3 | . | TRBV28 | .
TGTGCCAGCAGCTTCGGACCACCATCCTACGAGCAGTACTTC | CASSFGPPSYEQYF | TRBJ2-7 | . | TRBV5-8 | few
TGTGCCATCAGTGAGGACAGGGGTAAAGAGACCCAGTACTTC | CAISEDRGKETQYF | TRBJ2-5 | TRBD1 | TRBV10-3 | few
TGTGCCAGCATAAAGGGGGGGAGTCGGAGTACAGATACGCAGTATTTT | CASIKGGSRSTDTQYF | TRBJ2-3 | . | TRBV6-1 | few
TGCGCCAGCACCATGACAGGGACCAGGAATTCACCCCTCCACTTT | CASTMTGTRNSPLHF | TRBJ1-6 | TRBD1 | TRBV5-1 | few
TGTGCCAGCAGTGAATCCCCGGGACTAGCGGGAAAATTTGGAGATGAGCAGTTCTTC | CASSESPGLAGKFGDEQFF | TRBJ2-1 | TRBD2 | TRBV25-1 | few
TGTGCCAGCAGCCCGTTCTTGAGCGGGGGGGCTTTAGATACGCAGTATTTT | CASSPFLSGGALDTQYF | TRBJ2-3 | TRBD2 | TRBV5-5 | .
TGTGCCAGCAGTTCCGCAGGGGGCGGGAATACGCAGTATTTT | CASSSAGGGNTQYF | TRBJ2-3 | TRBD1 | TRBV6-5 | .
TGCAGCGTTGAAGAAAACCCTAACTATGGCTACACCTTC | CSVEENPNYGYTF | TRBJ1-2 | . | TRBV29-1 | many
TGTGCCAGCAGCCGAAGGGCAGGGGCTCTGGGCTATGGCTACACCTTC | CASSRRAGALGYGYTF | TRBJ1-2 | . | TRBV7-2 | .
TGCAGTGCTAGCCCCGGGACTAGAGGAGAGACCCAGTACTTC | CSASPGTRGETQYF | TRBJ2-5 | TRBD2 | TRBV20-1 | .
TGTGCCAGCTCACAGAGGACTGAAGCTTTCTTT | CASSQRTEAFF | TRBJ1-1 | . | TRBV18 | .
TGCGCCAGCAGCCAAGATCACAGGGGGGTCCTTGGCTACACCTTC | CASSQDHRGVLGYTF | TRBJ1-2 | TRBD1 | TRBV4-1 | .
TGTGCCAGCCAGGACCAAGAGACCCAGTACTTC | CASQDQETQYF | TRBJ2-5 | . | TRBV28 | .
TGTGCCAGCAGCCAGAGACTAGACTACGAGCAGTACTTC | CASSQRLDYEQYF | TRBJ2-7 | . | TRBV14 | few
TGCAGTGCTAGAGTGCGTGGGCAGGGGGCGTTGATCCACGAGCAGTACTTC | CSARVRGQGALIHEQYF | TRBJ2-7 | TRBD1 | TRBV20-1 | few
TGTGCCAGCAGCTTTACTAGCGGGACCTACGAGCAGTTCTTC | CASSFTSGTYEQFF | TRBJ2-1 | TRBD2 | TRBV11-2 | .
TGTGCCAGCAGCTTATCTAGCGCCTACAATGAGCAGTTCTTC | CASSLSSAYNEQFF | TRBJ2-1 | . | TRBV7-2 | many
TGTGCTAGCAGCCTAGGGAGAACGGAGACCCAGTACTTC | CASSLGRTETQYF | TRBJ2-5 | . | TRBV7-7 | .
TGCGCCAGCAGCTTGGAAGTAGCGGAGGCAGATACGCAGTATTTT | CASSLEVAEADTQYF | TRBJ2-3 | . | TRBV5-1 | few
TGTGCCAGCTCACCATACCTAGTACGGGAGGGACAAGAGACCCAGTACTTC | CASSPYLVREGQETQYF | TRBJ2-5 | TRBD2 | TRBV18 | .
TGTGCCAGCAGTCCTCGACTAGCGCGATCCTACAATGAGCAGTACTTC | CASSPRLARSYNEQYF | TRBJ2-7 | TRBD2 | TRBV12-3/TRBV12-4 | once
TGCAGTGCTACGCGGAGTGCATACGAGCAGTACTTC | CSATRSAYEQYF | TRBJ2-7 | . | TRBV20-1 | few
TGTGCCAGCAGCCTCGATCCGGGGCGGCCAGATACGCAGTATTTT | CASSLDPGRPDTQYF | TRBJ2-3 | . | TRBV3-1 | few
TGCAGTGCTAGGTCCGGCGGGAGTGGCTACACCTTC | CSARSGGSGYTF | TRBJ1-2 | . | TRBV20-1 | .
TGTGCCAGCAGTTTAGTAACGCCGGCGAACACCGGGGAGCTGTTTTTT | CASSLVTPANTGELFF | TRBJ2-2 | . | TRBV12-3/TRBV12-4 | few
TGTGCCAGCAGCTTTCATGCGGGAAGCACAGATACGCAGTATTTT | CASSFHAGSTDTQYF | TRBJ2-3 | . | TRBV7-9 | few
TGTGCCAGCAGCTTTTCTCGGCTTCTGCCCTATGGCTACACCTTC | CASSFSRLLPYGYTF | TRBJ1-2 | . | TRBV11-2 | few
TGTGCCAGCAGTCGACAGGGGAATGGCTACACCTTC | CASSRQGNGYTF | TRBJ1-2 | TRBD1 | TRBV6-2/TRBV6-3 | many
TGTGCCAGCAGCTTACGGCGGATACAAGAGACCCAGTACTTC | CASSLRRIQETQYF | TRBJ2-5 | . | TRBV7-2 | .
TGTGCCAGCAGGGACGGGACAGATACGCAGTATTTT | CASRDGTDTQYF | TRBJ2-3 | . | TRBV2 | many
TGTGCCAGCAGCTCAGGTCAGTTCTTC | CASSSGQFF | TRBJ2-1 | . | TRBV7-2 | .
TGTGCCAGCAGCAAAGGGGAGGGGCTTGGGGCCAACGTCCTGACTTTC | CASSKGEGLGANVLTF | TRBJ2-6 | . | TRBV21-1 | .
TGCAGTGCTAGTTTTGGGACTAGCACAGATACGCAGTATTTT | CSASFGTSTDTQYF | TRBJ2-3 | . | TRBV20-1 | .
TGCGCCAGCAGCTTGGGAGGCAGGGAGAATTCACCCCTCCACTTT | CASSLGGRENSPLHF | TRBJ1-6 | . | TRBV5-1 | few
TGCAGCGTTGGCAGGGAAACTAACTATGGCTACACCTTC | CSVGRETNYGYTF | TRBJ1-2 | . | TRBV29-1 | many
TGTGCCAGCTCACCTACACAGGGGACCTACAATGAGCAGTTCTTC | CASSPTQGTYNEQFF | TRBJ2-1 | TRBD1 | TRBV18 | few
TGTGCCAGCAGTTTGCCTAGGGTTAACTATGGCTACACCTTC | CASSLPRVNYGYTF | TRBJ1-2 | . | TRBV28 | .
TGTGCCAGCAGCTTGATAGGACAGGGGACCTACGAGCAGTACTTC | CASSLIGQGTYEQYF | TRBJ2-7 | TRBD1 | TRBV11-2 | few
TGTGCCAGCAGTTTGGCTAACAGCCCCAACACCGGGGAGCTGTTTTTT | CASSLANSPNTGELFF | TRBJ2-2 | . | TRBV12-3/TRBV12-4 | few
TGCAGTGCTAGAGATCTGAGGTACACTGAAGCTTTCTTT | CSARDLRYTEAFF | TRBJ1-1 | . | TRBV20-1 | few
TGTGCCAGCAGATTGGGACTAGCTTGGGTAGATACGCAGTATTTT | CASRLGLAWVDTQYF | TRBJ2-3 | TRBD2 | TRBV7-2 | .
TGTGCCAGCAGATACAGGGGGCGCGTCTATGGCTACACCTTC | CASRYRGRVYGYTF | TRBJ1-2 | TRBD1 | TRBV6-2/TRBV6-3 | .
TGTGCCAGCAGCCGTAGCGGGGGCTTTAAAGAGACCCAGTACTTC | CASSRSGGFKETQYF | TRBJ2-5 | TRBD2 | TRBV7-2 | .
TGCGCCAGCAGCGACCGGGACAACTACTCCTACGAGCAGTACTTC | CASSDRDNYSYEQYF | TRBJ2-7 | . | TRBV5-1 | .
TGCAGTGCTAGAGGGGACAGCTCCTACAATGAGCAGTACTTC | CSARGDSSYNEQYF | TRBJ2-7 | TRBD1 | TRBV20-1 | .
TGTGCCAGCAGCGGTACCGGGACAGTAAGCATTCAGTACTTC | CASSGTGTVSIQYF | TRBJ2-4 | TRBD1 | TRBV25-1 | .
TGTGCCAGCAGTTTGGGCCGAACAGAAAGCAATCAGCCCCAGCATTTT | CASSLGRTESNQPQHF | TRBJ1-5 | . | TRBV12-3/TRBV12-4 | .
TGCGCCAGCCGTCAGGTCGGTGGGAGCTCCTACGAGCAGTACTTC | CASRQVGGSSYEQYF | TRBJ2-7 | . | TRBV4-1 | .
TGCAGTGCTAGGAGACAGAGTCAGTACTTC | CSARRQSQYF | TRBJ2-4 | . | TRBV20-1 | .
TGTGCCAGCAGCTTAGGGTTTTTGGGAGCCAAAAACATTCAGTACTTC | CASSLGFLGAKNIQYF | TRBJ2-4 | . | TRBV7-8 | few
TGTGCCAGCAGCCCCCCGGACAGGCCCCACGAGCAGTACTTC | CASSPPDRPHEQYF | TRBJ2-7 | TRBD1 | TRBV5-6 | once
TGCAGTGCTACCGTTACACTGAACTATGGCTACACCTTC | CSATVTLNYGYTF | TRBJ1-2 | . | TRBV20-1 | few